The 24 T cell receptor beta chains given below trace back to one sample, sequenced in a study of graft-versus-host responses after intestinal transplantation. TCRdb keeps only in-frame clones here, not all; method: immunoSEQ multiplex PCR. The table shows around 99,000 clones, with around 93% occurring only once. Their recognized antigens are unknown. The source material was unstimulated CD8+ T cells sorted from spleen or lymph node cells, sampled before intestinal transplant. The receptors here all came from a human donor who received an intestinal transplant.

This sequence joins TRBV12-5 and TRBJ2-2, with D hard to call. Trimming stripped 3 bases from V and 4 bases from J, with 3 bases between. Germline assignment: CDR1 LGHNT and CDR2 FRNRAP. CDR3 length: 12 amino acids. The CDR3 protein is CASGFGTGELFF. In DNA form, the CDR3 reads TGTGCTAGTGGTTTCGGCACCGGGGAGCTGTTTTTT.

This clone was found a few times. This chain joins TRBV6-1 and TRBJ1-3; D remains unclear. V lost 5 bases and J lost 2, with 10 bases in between. CDR1 is MNHNS and CDR2 is SASEGT in the germline V gene. The CDR3 runs to 14 residues. CDR3 sequence reads: CASSPIGAGNTIYF. The CDR3 DNA reads TGTGCCAGCAGTCCCATCGGGGCTGGAAACACCATATATTTT.

The chain combines TRBV11-2 with TRBJ2-7; D call uncertain. CDR1 is SGHAT, CDR2 FQNNGV, per germline. There are 13 residues in the CDR3. V lost 3 bases to trimming and J lost 0 bases, with 6 bases between them. The CDR3 coding sequence is TGTGCCAGCAGCTTGTGGAGCTCCTACGAGCAGTACTTC. Its translation: CASSLWSSYEQYF. The entire variable domain, with the rest obtained from reference TRBV11-2 and TRBJ2-7, is as follows: EAGVAQSPRYKIIEKRQSVAFWCNPISGHATLYWYQQILGQGPKLLIQFQNNGVVDDSQLPKDRFSAERLKGVDSTLKIQPAKLEDSAVYLCASSLWSSYEQYFGPGTRLTVT.

The chain uses TRBV7-8 and TRBJ2-3; 8 bases agree with TRBD1. CDR1 and CDR2 from the germline V gene are SGHVS and FQNEAQ. With 4 bases clipped from V and 0 bases from J, the junction kept 15 bases outside the gene matches. CDR3 length: 19 amino acids. The CDR3 reads CASSSWGTGDQSSTDTQYF. CDR3 DNA sequence: TGTGCCAGCAGCTCCTGGGGGACAGGAGACCAATCTAGCACAGATACGCAGTATTTT.

The gene calls are TRBV7-9 and TRBJ2-7; 7 bases map to TRBD1. The germline CDR1 and CDR2 sequences are SEHNR and FQNEAQ (reference sequence). The CDR3 length is 16 residues. With 2 bases clipped from V and 3 bases from J, the junction kept 10 bases outside the gene matches. This CDR3 reads CASSLPGQETLYEQYF. In nucleotides, the CDR3 is TGTGCCAGCAGCTTACCAGGACAGGAAACCCTCTACGAGCAGTACTTC. The full variable domain, rest sourced from reference TRBV7-9 and TRBJ2-7, is DTGVSQNPRHKITKRGQNVTFRCDPISEHNRLYWYRQTLGQGPEFLTYFQNEAQLEKSRLLSDRFSAERPKGSFSTLEIQRTEQGDSAMYLCASSLPGQETLYEQYFGPGTRLTVT.

Of note for this clone: The germline gene is not matched at one end of the junction; a read error may be the cause. V and J are TRBV28 and TRBJ2-7; a weak D match, TRBD1 (6 bases). The CDR3 spans 11 residues. The germline V gene has CDR1 MDHEN and CDR2 SYDVKM. The CDR3 protein is CASSQGQFTNF. In DNA, the CDR3 is TGTGCCAGCAGTCAAGGACAGTTTACAAACTTC.

The chain links TRBV7-2 to TRBJ2-3; D gene unclear. The V end was cut by 1 base, the J end by 2 bases, with 13 bases between. The length of the CDR3 is 16 residues. CDR1 is SGHTA and CDR2 is FQGNSA in the germline V gene. In DNA, the CDR3 is TGTGCCAGCAGCTTAGACGGGTCTCTCATCACAGATACGCAGTATTTT. Translating it yields CASSLDGSLITDTQYF.

The chain links TRBV10-1 to TRBJ2-1; D remains ambiguous. This CDR3 region has 12 residues. CDR1 is WNHNN and CDR2 is SYGVQD in the germline V gene (reference sequence). Trimming removed 4 bases at V and 9 bases at J, with 10 bases between. The CDR3 loop is CASSAEPGEQFF. CDR3 in DNA: TGCGCCAGCAGTGCAGAGCCGGGTGAGCAGTTCTTC.

This clone was picked up one time. The chain links TRBV18 to TRBJ1-5; D remains unclear. V lost 6 bases and J 5 bases, leaving 11 bases between the germline ends. This CDR3 is built from 13 residues. From germline, CDR1 is KGHSH and CDR2 LQKENI. For the CDR3, the DNA is TGTGCCAGCTCCGATTTCACTGATCAGCCCCAGCATTTT. Translation: CASSDFTDQPQHF.

The rearrangement uses TRBV30 and TRBJ1-1, with 8 bases matching TRBD1. Germline V gene data show CDR1 as GTSNPN and CDR2 as SVGIG (reference sequence). The CDR3 contains 12 residues. The V and J ends lost 8 bases and 3 bases, in that order; junction bases with no gene match: 5. CDR3 sequence reads: CAQDRDYTEAFF. In DNA, the CDR3 is TGTGCCCAGGACAGGGACTACACTGAAGCTTTCTTT.

This chain joins TRBV7-9 and TRBJ2-2, with D maybe TRBD1 (5 bases). From germline, CDR1 is SEHNR and CDR2 FQNEAQ (reference sequence). With 5 bases removed from V and 3 bases from J, the gap between germline ends came to 16 bases. This CDR3 is 16 amino acids long. The chain's CDR3 is CASSPRTQYYTGELFF. CDR3 nucleotide sequence: TGTGCCAGCAGCCCCAGGACACAGTATTACACCGGGGAGCTGTTTTTT. Looking up the rest from reference TRBV7-9 and TRBJ2-2 gives the full variable domain: DTGVSQNPRHKITKRGQNVTFRCDPISEHNRLYWYRQTLGQGPEFLTYFQNEAQLEKSRLLSDRFSAERPKGSFSTLEIQRTEQGDSAMYLCASSPRTQYYTGELFFGEGSRLTVL.

V is TRBV19 and J is TRBJ1-1; 8 positions agree with TRBD1. The germline CDR1 and CDR2 sequences are LNHDA and SQIVND (reference sequence). V shed 6 bases, J shed 1 base, and the junction held 7 bases outside the gene matches. The CDR3 loop spans 15 amino acids. CDR3 nucleotide sequence: TGTGCCAGTAGAGAGGCAGGGGGCTGGAACACTGAAGCTTTCTTT. Translating it yields CASREAGGWNTEAFF.

The CDR3 region has the DNA TGTGCCAGCAGTACCTCCGGGACAGGGGCCCAAGAGACCCAGTACTTC. Translating it yields CASSTSGTGAQETQYF. The chain has TRBV2 and TRBJ2-5; 10 nucleotides match TRBD1. The CDR3 is 16 amino acids. With 5 bases clipped from V and 1 base from J, the junction kept 7 bases outside the gene matches. CDR1 is SNHLY, CDR2 FYNNEI, per germline. Complete variable domain (other parts from reference TRBV2 and TRBJ2-5): EPEVTQTPSHQVTQMGQEVILRCVPISNHLYFYWYRQILGQKVEFLVSFYNNEISEKSEIFDDQFSVERPDGSNFTLKIRSTKLEDSAMYFCASSTSGTGAQETQYFGPGTRLLVL.

The chain uses TRBV7-8 and TRBJ2-2; D gene unclear. Trimming stripped 6 bases from V and 6 bases from J, with 8 bases between. Per germline, CDR1 SGHVS and CDR2 FQNEAQ. The CDR3 totals 12 residues. The CDR3 DNA is TGTGCCAGCAGTCTCACTCCCGGGGAGCTGTTTTTT. Protein: CASSLTPGELFF. The whole variable domain, remainder taken from reference TRBV7-8 and TRBJ2-2, is GAGVSQSPRYKVAKRGQDVALRCDPISGHVSLFWYQQALGQGPEFLTYFQNEAQLDKSGLPSDRFFAERPEGSVSTLKIQRTQQEDSAVYLCASSLTPGELFFGEGSRLTVL.

The chain has TRBV9 and TRBJ2-3; D remains unclear. The CDR3 runs 12 residues. The V gene lost 3 bases and the J gene lost 4 bases, with 6 bases spanning the gap. Germline lookup yields CDR1 SGDLS and CDR2 YYNGEE. CDR3 amino acids: CASSARSDTQYF. The CDR3, as DNA: TGTGCCAGCAGCGCCCGTTCAGATACGCAGTATTTT.

This chain connects TRBV30 to TRBJ2-1; 12 bases are a match to TRBD2. V shed 4 bases and J 7 bases; nucleotides not matched to a gene: 5. Germline-derived CDR1 and CDR2 are GTSNPN and SVGIG (reference sequence). The CDR3 consists of 14 residues. Here the CDR3 DNA reads TGTGCCTGGAACCCTAGCGGGGGGGTGAATGAGCAGTTCTTC. It translates to CAWNPSGGVNEQFF.

CDR3 sequence: CASSSLAGGPYEQYF. The CDR3 bases are TGTGCCAGCAGCTCCCTAGCGGGGGGCCCCTACGAGCAGTACTTC. The chain uses TRBV7-2 and TRBJ2-7, with 11 bases identical to TRBD2. The CDR3 runs 15 residues. Per the germline V gene, CDR1 is SGHTA and CDR2 is FQGNSA. V dropped 4 bases and J dropped 2; count of bases not matched to a gene: 4.

The rearrangement joins TRBV6-1 to TRBJ2-7, with TRBD1 matching over 9 bases. Trimming removed 3 bases from V and 8 bases from J; junction bases left unmatched: 17. Germline V lookup: CDR1 MNHNS, CDR2 SASEGT. This CDR3 region has 17 residues. The CDR3 protein is CASSDLITGTGMYKQYF. CDR3 in DNA: TGTGCCAGCAGTGACTTGATTACCGGGACAGGGATGTACAAGCAGTACTTC.

The chain's CDR3 is CASSFPGYNSPLHF. CDR3 DNA: TGTGCCAGCAGCTTTCCCGGTTATAATTCACCCCTCCACTTT. The chain recombines TRBV7-9 with TRBJ1-6; D uncertain. The ends were cut back, 3 bases at V and 4 bases at J, with 7 bases in the middle. CDR3 size: 14 residues. Germline CDR1 and CDR2: SEHNR and FQNEAQ (reference sequence).

This chain uses TRBV5-1 with TRBJ2-1, with 8 bases matching TRBD1. J gave up 3 bases and V 4 bases, and 9 bases lay outside the gene matches. Germline-derived CDR1 and CDR2 are SGHRS and YFSETQ. This CDR3 comprises 16 residues. For the CDR3, the DNA is TGCGCCAGCAGCCCCCCGACAGGGGAGAGCTACAATGAGCAGTTCTTC. Its translation is CASSPPTGESYNEQFF.

The chain uses TRBV7-2 and TRBJ2-1, with 8 nucleotides matching TRBD2. The CDR3 length is 15 residues. Germline-derived CDR1 and CDR2 are SGHTA and FQGNSA. The ends lost 5 bases at V and 2 bases at J; junction bases unmatched: 5. CDR3 residues: CASSLTSEPYNEQFF. CDR3 nucleotides: TGTGCCAGCAGCCTGACTAGCGAGCCCTACAATGAGCAGTTCTTC.

This clone was seen only once. V is TRBV4-1 and J is TRBJ1-5, with unresolved D. This CDR3 has 14 amino acids. Germline assignment: CDR1 MGHRA and CDR2 YSYEKL. Trimming cost V 4 bases and J 2 bases, with 9 bases left between them. The CDR3 coding sequence is TGCGCCAGCAGCCCACCCGGGGGCAATCAGCCCCAGCATTTT. Protein: CASSPPGGNQPQHF.

This chain uses TRBV2 with TRBJ1-2; no reliable D call. This CDR3 spans 13 amino acids. V was cut by 3 bases and J by 3 bases, with 8 bases left in between. Germline lookup yields CDR1 SNHLY and CDR2 FYNNEI. CDR3 in DNA: TGTGCCAGCAGTGAGACTCTTGACTATGGCTACACCTTC. The encoded protein is CASSETLDYGYTF.

This clone came up once. The chain employs TRBV9 and TRBJ2-2; the D gene is possibly TRBD2 (6 bases). V was trimmed by 3 bases and J by 4 bases, leaving 7 bases between them. The CDR3 has 13 amino acids. Germline V gene sequence: CDR1 SGDLS, CDR2 YYNGEE. The CDR3 sequence: CASSGSGTGELFF. The CDR3 DNA follows: TGTGCCAGCAGCGGTAGCGGCACCGGGGAGCTGTTTTTT.